A selection of T cell receptor beta chains follows, all from one sample in a study of beta chain features in type 1 diabetes. Here immunoSEQ multiplex PCR was the method, and the copy in TCRdb shows in-frame clones only, minus some. The repertoire has roughly 150,000 clones, approximately 12% of them found once; the top ten carry approximately 2%. The sample taken for sequencing was central memory CD4+ T cells from blood. Receptors were obtained from a young man in good health. CDR3s include the opening cysteine and the closing phenylalanine or tryptophan. The order of the fields is V gene, clone size, D gene, J gene, CDR3 protein, CDR3 DNA. D genes are given only for firm matches. Where a row states a size, it is once, few, many or the class of an expanded clone; other rows omit it.

v_gene: TRBV7-3; abundance: few; d_gene: -; j_gene: TRBJ1-3; CDR3aa: CASSPTGTLSGNTIYF; CDR3nt: TGTGCCAGCAGCCCCACGGGTACTCTCTCTGGAAACACCATATATTTT
v_gene: TRBV7-3; abundance: -; d_gene: -; j_gene: TRBJ2-6; CDR3aa: CASSLPSSGANVLTF; CDR3nt: TGTGCCAGCAGCTTGCCCAGCTCTGGGGCCAACGTCCTGACTTTC
v_gene: TRBV11-1; abundance: once; d_gene: -; j_gene: TRBJ1-1; CDR3aa: CASSFQGLSEAFF; CDR3nt: TGTGCCAGCAGCTTCCAGGGACTTTCTGAAGCTTTCTTT
v_gene: TRBV6-1; abundance: -; d_gene: -; j_gene: TRBJ2-7; CDR3aa: CASSERGLSSYEQYF; CDR3nt: TGTGCCAGCAGTGAACGAGGTCTGAGCTCCTACGAGCAGTACTTC
v_gene: TRBV2; abundance: few; d_gene: -; j_gene: TRBJ1-2; CDR3aa: CARGARQRLNYGYTF; CDR3nt: TGTGCCAGAGGGGCTCGACAAAGACTTAACTATGGCTACACCTTC
v_gene: TRBV29-1; abundance: few; d_gene: -; j_gene: TRBJ1-6; CDR3aa: CSVLDSRNSPLHF; CDR3nt: TGCAGCGTTCTTGACAGCCGAAATTCACCCCTCCACTTT
v_gene: TRBV11-2; abundance: many; d_gene: -; j_gene: TRBJ2-7; CDR3aa: CASSLDGGSYEQYF; CDR3nt: TGTGCCAGCAGCTTAGATGGCGGCTCCTACGAGCAGTACTTC
v_gene: TRBV7-2; abundance: few; d_gene: TRBD1; j_gene: TRBJ2-4; CDR3aa: CASSLADRVHIQYF; CDR3nt: TGTGCCAGCAGCTTAGCGGACAGGGTGCACATTCAGTACTTC
v_gene: TRBV6-6; abundance: few; d_gene: TRBD2; j_gene: TRBJ2-1; CDR3aa: CASTPPQAGVNEQFF; CDR3nt: TGTGCCAGCACCCCCCCCCAAGCGGGGGTAAATGAGCAGTTCTTC
v_gene: TRBV7-2; abundance: few; d_gene: -; j_gene: TRBJ1-6; CDR3aa: CASSLARGGYSPLHF; CDR3nt: TGTGCCAGCAGCTTAGCGCGAGGCGGATATTCACCCCTCCACTTT
v_gene: TRBV5-1; abundance: -; d_gene: TRBD2; j_gene: TRBJ2-2; CDR3aa: CASSLGTSGPHSNGELFF; CDR3nt: TGCGCCAGCAGCTTGGGGACTAGCGGGCCTCATTCCAACGGGGAGCTGTTTTTT
v_gene: TRBV5-1; abundance: few; d_gene: TRBD1; j_gene: TRBJ2-7; CDR3aa: CASSLNRGEQYF; CDR3nt: TGCGCCAGCAGCTTGAACAGGGGCGAGCAGTACTTC
v_gene: TRBV5-6; abundance: -; d_gene: -; j_gene: TRBJ2-7; CDR3aa: CASSFWQGSGEQYF; CDR3nt: TGTGCCAGCAGCTTTTGGCAGGGGTCAGGCGAGCAGTACTTC
v_gene: TRBV7-9; abundance: -; d_gene: -; j_gene: TRBJ1-2; CDR3aa: CASSFDQLYGYTF; CDR3nt: TGTGCCAGCAGCTTTGACCAGCTCTATGGCTACACCTTC
v_gene: TRBV5-1; abundance: few; d_gene: -; j_gene: TRBJ1-1; CDR3aa: CASSLAENTEAFF; CDR3nt: TGCGCCAGCAGCTTGGCAGAGAACACTGAAGCTTTCTTT
v_gene: TRBV20-1; abundance: -; d_gene: -; j_gene: TRBJ2-4; CDR3aa: CSARAGDIQYF; CDR3nt: TGCAGTGCTAGAGCAGGGGACATTCAGTACTTC
v_gene: TRBV19; abundance: -; d_gene: -; j_gene: TRBJ2-7; CDR3aa: CASSIEHLTYEQYF; CDR3nt: TGTGCCAGTAGTATAGAACACCTCACCTACGAGCAGTACTTC
v_gene: TRBV6-1; abundance: -; d_gene: -; j_gene: TRBJ2-2; CDR3aa: CASSLQTNTGELFF; CDR3nt: TGTGCCAGCAGTCTGCAAACGAACACCGGGGAGCTGTTTTTT
v_gene: TRBV19; abundance: once; d_gene: -; j_gene: TRBJ1-6; CDR3aa: CASSRREPNSPLHF; CDR3nt: TGTGCCAGTAGTCGGAGGGAGCCTAATTCACCCCTCCACTTT
v_gene: TRBV5-1; abundance: -; d_gene: -; j_gene: TRBJ2-7; CDR3aa: CASSLDLGEQYF; CDR3nt: TGCGCCAGCAGCTTGGACTTGGGCGAGCAGTACTTC
v_gene: TRBV10-3; abundance: few; d_gene: -; j_gene: TRBJ2-3; CDR3aa: CAISGGAGTDTQYF; CDR3nt: TGTGCCATCAGTGGAGGGGCGGGCACAGATACGCAGTATTTT
v_gene: TRBV21-1; abundance: -; d_gene: -; j_gene: TRBJ1-5; CDR3aa: CASSRVDQPQHF; CDR3nt: TGTGCCAGCAGCAGGGTTGATCAGCCCCAGCATTTT
v_gene: TRBV30; abundance: -; d_gene: TRBD1; j_gene: TRBJ2-7; CDR3aa: CAWSVGTGALKQYF; CDR3nt: TGTGCCTGGAGTGTAGGGACAGGGGCCTTAAAGCAGTACTTC
v_gene: TRBV29-1; abundance: few; d_gene: TRBD1; j_gene: TRBJ2-3; CDR3aa: CSVATGGFTDTQYF; CDR3nt: TGCAGCGTTGCTACAGGGGGATTCACAGATACGCAGTATTTT
v_gene: TRBV29-1; abundance: -; d_gene: -; j_gene: TRBJ1-2; CDR3aa: CSVEDLGRSYGYTF; CDR3nt: TGCAGCGTTGAAGATTTAGGACGGAGCTATGGCTACACCTTC
v_gene: TRBV7-9; abundance: few; d_gene: -; j_gene: TRBJ2-7; CDR3aa: CASSLMHYEQYF; CDR3nt: TGTGCCAGCAGCTTAATGCACTACGAGCAGTACTTC
v_gene: TRBV5-4; abundance: -; d_gene: TRBD1; j_gene: TRBJ1-2; CDR3aa: CASSLVDREHGYTF; CDR3nt: TGTGCCAGCAGCTTGGTCGACAGGGAACATGGCTACACCTTC
v_gene: TRBV19; abundance: few; d_gene: -; j_gene: TRBJ2-4; CDR3aa: CASQFQGGKNIQYF; CDR3nt: TGTGCCAGCCAATTTCAGGGAGGCAAAAACATTCAGTACTTC
v_gene: TRBV2; abundance: -; d_gene: TRBD2; j_gene: TRBJ2-3; CDR3aa: CASVSGGADTQYF; CDR3nt: TGTGCCAGCGTAAGCGGGGGAGCAGATACGCAGTATTTT
v_gene: TRBV11-2; abundance: few; d_gene: -; j_gene: TRBJ1-6; CDR3aa: CASSLEGAGANNSPLHF; CDR3nt: TGTGCCAGCAGCTTAGAGGGTGCCGGGGCTAATAATTCACCCCTCCACTTT
v_gene: TRBV5-4; abundance: -; d_gene: -; j_gene: TRBJ2-5; CDR3aa: CASSLVSDPGETQYF; CDR3nt: TGTGCCAGCAGCTTGGTATCGGATCCAGGAGAGACCCAGTACTTC
v_gene: TRBV27; abundance: -; d_gene: -; j_gene: TRBJ2-4; CDR3aa: CASSYGGLAKNIQYF; CDR3nt: TGTGCCAGCAGTTACGGGGGTCTAGCCAAAAACATTCAGTACTTC
v_gene: TRBV11-3; abundance: -; d_gene: -; j_gene: TRBJ2-2; CDR3aa: CASSLGRQNTGELFF; CDR3nt: TGTGCCAGCAGCTTAGGTCGCCAGAACACCGGGGAGCTGTTTTTT
v_gene: TRBV15; abundance: -; d_gene: -; j_gene: TRBJ2-5; CDR3aa: CATSGSSGSGRETQYF; CDR3nt: TGTGCCACCAGCGGCTCGTCGGGATCTGGCCGAGAGACCCAGTACTTC
v_gene: TRBV18; abundance: few; d_gene: TRBD1; j_gene: TRBJ2-5; CDR3aa: CASSKDRDQETQYF; CDR3nt: TGTGCCAGCTCAAAGGACAGGGATCAAGAGACCCAGTACTTC
v_gene: TRBV4-3; abundance: few; d_gene: -; j_gene: TRBJ1-1; CDR3aa: CASRIKLNTEAFF; CDR3nt: TGCGCCAGCAGGATAAAGTTGAACACTGAAGCTTTCTTT
v_gene: TRBV29-1; abundance: few; d_gene: -; j_gene: TRBJ2-6; CDR3aa: CSVDRSGAGANVLTF; CDR3nt: TGCAGCGTTGATAGGTCAGGGGCAGGGGCCAACGTCCTGACTTTC
v_gene: TRBV29-1; abundance: few; d_gene: TRBD1; j_gene: TRBJ1-1; CDR3aa: CSAPGQGMNTEAFF; CDR3nt: TGCAGCGCCCCGGGACAGGGAATGAACACTGAAGCTTTCTTT
v_gene: TRBV15; abundance: few; d_gene: -; j_gene: TRBJ1-1; CDR3aa: CATSRPGPNTEAFF; CDR3nt: TGTGCCACCAGCAGACCGGGACCGAACACTGAAGCTTTCTTT
v_gene: TRBV4-2; abundance: -; d_gene: -; j_gene: TRBJ2-1; CDR3aa: CASSPFWGPYNEQFF; CDR3nt: TGTGCCAGCAGCCCTTTCTGGGGCCCCTACAATGAGCAGTTCTTC
v_gene: TRBV5-1; abundance: few; d_gene: -; j_gene: TRBJ2-1; CDR3aa: CASSFQGSSPNEQFF; CDR3nt: TGCGCCAGCAGCTTCCAGGGCTCTTCACCCAATGAGCAGTTCTTC
v_gene: TRBV7-9; abundance: few; d_gene: -; j_gene: TRBJ2-2; CDR3aa: CASTRQSLTGELFF; CDR3nt: TGTGCCAGCACCCGACAGTCTCTTACCGGGGAGCTGTTTTTT
v_gene: TRBV11-2; abundance: -; d_gene: -; j_gene: TRBJ2-3; CDR3aa: CASSPVPDTQYF; CDR3nt: TGTGCCAGCAGCCCTGTCCCAGATACGCAGTATTTT
v_gene: TRBV11-3; abundance: few; d_gene: -; j_gene: TRBJ2-2; CDR3aa: CASSYGVNTGELFF; CDR3nt: TGTGCCAGCAGTTACGGAGTTAACACCGGGGAGCTGTTTTTT
v_gene: TRBV10-3; abundance: -; d_gene: -; j_gene: TRBJ2-7; CDR3aa: CAISGYSTGQYF; CDR3nt: TGTGCCATCAGTGGGTACTCGACCGGGCAGTACTTC
v_gene: TRBV25-1; abundance: few; d_gene: -; j_gene: TRBJ2-7; CDR3aa: CASSASGNLLYEQYF; CDR3nt: TGTGCCAGCAGTGCGTCAGGGAATCTCCTCTACGAGCAGTACTTC
v_gene: TRBV7-9; abundance: few; d_gene: -; j_gene: TRBJ2-4; CDR3aa: CAGESSQNIQYF; CDR3nt: TGTGCCGGGGAGAGTTCCCAAAACATTCAGTACTTC
v_gene: TRBV29-1; abundance: -; d_gene: TRBD1; j_gene: TRBJ2-2; CDR3aa: CSIQTGGRHRGAIF; CDR3nt: TGCAGCATACAGACAGGGGGCCGTCACCGGGGAGCCATTTTT
v_gene: TRBV5-4; abundance: -; d_gene: -; j_gene: TRBJ2-5; CDR3aa: CASSLEGGLAVTQYF; CDR3nt: TGTGCCAGCAGCTTGGAAGGGGGGCTAGCAGTTACCCAGTACTTC
v_gene: TRBV7-9; abundance: -; d_gene: -; j_gene: TRBJ2-7; CDR3aa: CASSLGGPNPSYEQYF; CDR3nt: TGTGCCAGCAGCTTAGGGGGTCCAAACCCCTCCTACGAGCAGTACTTC
v_gene: TRBV4-1; abundance: -; d_gene: -; j_gene: TRBJ1-1; CDR3aa: CASSHGFGSSEAFF; CDR3nt: TGCGCCAGCAGCCATGGGTTTGGTTCCTCTGAAGCTTTCTTT
v_gene: TRBV29-1; abundance: -; d_gene: TRBD1; j_gene: TRBJ2-1; CDR3aa: CSAITGVDEQFF; CDR3nt: TGCAGCGCAATAACAGGGGTGGATGAGCAGTTCTTC
v_gene: TRBV7-2; abundance: -; d_gene: TRBD2; j_gene: TRBJ2-3; CDR3aa: CASSLRRLAGGTTDTQYF; CDR3nt: TGTGCCAGCAGCTTGCGAAGACTAGCGGGAGGGACCACAGATACGCAGTATTTT
v_gene: TRBV28; abundance: few; d_gene: -; j_gene: TRBJ2-1; CDR3aa: CASSGGILRSYNEQFF; CDR3nt: TGTGCCAGCAGTGGGGGTATACTTCGTTCCTACAATGAGCAGTTCTTC
v_gene: TRBV12-5; abundance: few; d_gene: -; j_gene: TRBJ2-7; CDR3aa: CASGLHSSYEQYF; CDR3nt: TGTGCTAGTGGTTTACATAGCTCCTACGAGCAGTACTTC
v_gene: TRBV4-2; abundance: few; d_gene: TRBD2; j_gene: TRBJ2-1; CDR3aa: CASSQEGIAGAMNEQFF; CDR3nt: TGTGCCAGCAGCCAAGAAGGAATAGCGGGAGCTATGAATGAGCAGTTCTTC
v_gene: TRBV18; abundance: few; d_gene: -; j_gene: TRBJ2-5; CDR3aa: CASSPNIGETQYF; CDR3nt: TGTGCCAGCTCACCAAACATCGGGGAGACCCAGTACTTC
v_gene: TRBV5-1; abundance: -; d_gene: -; j_gene: TRBJ2-3; CDR3aa: CASSLRAGVGKTDTQYF; CDR3nt: TGCGCCAGCAGCTTAAGGGCAGGCGTGGGGAAAACAGATACGCAGTATTTT
v_gene: TRBV5-6; abundance: few; d_gene: -; j_gene: TRBJ2-5; CDR3aa: CASRAIGFKQETQYF; CDR3nt: TGTGCCAGCAGAGCCATCGGGTTTAAGCAAGAGACCCAGTACTTC